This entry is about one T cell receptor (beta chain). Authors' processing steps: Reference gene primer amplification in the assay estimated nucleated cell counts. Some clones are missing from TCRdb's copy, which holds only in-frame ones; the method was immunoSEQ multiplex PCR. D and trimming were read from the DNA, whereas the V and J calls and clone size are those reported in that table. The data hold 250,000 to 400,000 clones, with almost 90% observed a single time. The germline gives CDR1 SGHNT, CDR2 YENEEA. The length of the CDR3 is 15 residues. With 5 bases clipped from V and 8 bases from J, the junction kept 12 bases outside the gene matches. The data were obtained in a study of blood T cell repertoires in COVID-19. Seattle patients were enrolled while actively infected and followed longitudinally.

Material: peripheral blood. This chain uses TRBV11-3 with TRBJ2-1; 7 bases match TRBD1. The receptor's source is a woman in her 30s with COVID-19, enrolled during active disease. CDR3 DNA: TGTGCCAGCAGCATTGACAGGGTTTTAGTGGATGAGCAGTTCTTC. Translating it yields CASSIDRVLVDEQFF.